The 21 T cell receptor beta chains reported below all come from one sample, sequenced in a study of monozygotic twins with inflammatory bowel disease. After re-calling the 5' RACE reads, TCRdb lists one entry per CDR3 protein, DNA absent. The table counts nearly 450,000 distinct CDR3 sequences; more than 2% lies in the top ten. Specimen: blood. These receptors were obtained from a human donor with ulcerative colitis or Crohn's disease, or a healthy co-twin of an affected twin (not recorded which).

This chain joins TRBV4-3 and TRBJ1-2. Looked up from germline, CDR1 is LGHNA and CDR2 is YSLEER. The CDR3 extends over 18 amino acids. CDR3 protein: CASSQELAGDPLFYGYTF.

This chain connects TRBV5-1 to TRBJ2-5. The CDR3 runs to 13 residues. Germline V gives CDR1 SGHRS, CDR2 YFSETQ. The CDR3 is CASRTGVQETQYF.

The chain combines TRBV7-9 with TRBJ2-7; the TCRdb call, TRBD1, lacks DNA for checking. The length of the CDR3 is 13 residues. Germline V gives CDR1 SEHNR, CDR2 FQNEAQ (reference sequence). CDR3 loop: CASSLVGGHEQYF.

CDR3 amino acids: CASSYPRAGVGETQYF. The chain joins TRBV6-2 or TRBV6-3 to TRBJ2-5; TCRdb's D gene call, TRBD2, goes unchecked for lack of DNA. CDR3 length: 16 amino acids. CDR1 and CDR2 from the germline V gene are MNHEY and SVGEGT.

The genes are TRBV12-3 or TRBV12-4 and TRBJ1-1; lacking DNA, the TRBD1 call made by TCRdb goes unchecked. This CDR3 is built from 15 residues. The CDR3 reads CASSLTDRTGTEAFF.

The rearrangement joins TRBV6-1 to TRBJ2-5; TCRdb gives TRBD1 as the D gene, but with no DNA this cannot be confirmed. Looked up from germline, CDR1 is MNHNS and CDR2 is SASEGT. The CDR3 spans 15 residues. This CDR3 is CASRPSTGGRETQYF.

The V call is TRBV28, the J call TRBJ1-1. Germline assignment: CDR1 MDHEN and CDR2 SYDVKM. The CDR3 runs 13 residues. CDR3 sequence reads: CASSLRDLTEAFF.

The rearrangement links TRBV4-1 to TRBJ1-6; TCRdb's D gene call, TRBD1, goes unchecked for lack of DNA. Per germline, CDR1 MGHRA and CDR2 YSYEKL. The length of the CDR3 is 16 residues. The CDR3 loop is CASSQEYREFNSPLHF.

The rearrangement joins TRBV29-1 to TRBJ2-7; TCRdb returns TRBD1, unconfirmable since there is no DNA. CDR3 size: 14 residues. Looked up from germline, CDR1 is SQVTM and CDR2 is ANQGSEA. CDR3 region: CSVAPLGQAYEQYF.

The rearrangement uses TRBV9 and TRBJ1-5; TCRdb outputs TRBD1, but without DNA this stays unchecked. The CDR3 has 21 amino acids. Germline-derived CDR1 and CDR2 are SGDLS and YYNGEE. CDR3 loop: CASSPRDRGRTTNHSNQPQHF.

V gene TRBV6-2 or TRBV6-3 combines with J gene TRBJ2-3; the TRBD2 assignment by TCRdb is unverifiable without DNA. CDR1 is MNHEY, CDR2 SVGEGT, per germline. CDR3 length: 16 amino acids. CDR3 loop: CASSRRTSGIADTQYF.

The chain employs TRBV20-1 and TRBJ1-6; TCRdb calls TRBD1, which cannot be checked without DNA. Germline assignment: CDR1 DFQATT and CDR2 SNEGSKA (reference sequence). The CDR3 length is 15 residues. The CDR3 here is CSAPTRDLNNSPLHF.

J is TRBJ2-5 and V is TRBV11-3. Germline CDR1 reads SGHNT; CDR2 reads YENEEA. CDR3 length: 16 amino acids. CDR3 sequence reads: CASSLGPGFDSGTQYF.

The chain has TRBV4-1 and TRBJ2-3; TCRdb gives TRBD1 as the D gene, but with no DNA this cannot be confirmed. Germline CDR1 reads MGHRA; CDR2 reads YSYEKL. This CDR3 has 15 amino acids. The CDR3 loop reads CASSQGLRDINTQYF.

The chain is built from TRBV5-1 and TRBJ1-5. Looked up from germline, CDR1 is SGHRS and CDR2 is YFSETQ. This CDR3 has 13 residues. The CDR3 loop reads CASSWRGDQPQHF.

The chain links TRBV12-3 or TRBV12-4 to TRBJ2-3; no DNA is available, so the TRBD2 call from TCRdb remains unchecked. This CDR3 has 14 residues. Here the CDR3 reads CASRPAVSTDTQYF.

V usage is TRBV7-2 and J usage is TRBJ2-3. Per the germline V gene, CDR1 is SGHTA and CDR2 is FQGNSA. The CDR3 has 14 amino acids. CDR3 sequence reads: CASSLSASTDTQYF.

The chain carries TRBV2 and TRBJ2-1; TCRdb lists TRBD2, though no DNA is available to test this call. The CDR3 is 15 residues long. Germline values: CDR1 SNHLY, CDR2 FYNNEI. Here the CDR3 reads CASCPRDSSYNEQFF.

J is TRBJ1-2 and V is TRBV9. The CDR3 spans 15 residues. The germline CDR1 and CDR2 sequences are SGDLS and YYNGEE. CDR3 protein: CASNPAPGSFYGYTF.

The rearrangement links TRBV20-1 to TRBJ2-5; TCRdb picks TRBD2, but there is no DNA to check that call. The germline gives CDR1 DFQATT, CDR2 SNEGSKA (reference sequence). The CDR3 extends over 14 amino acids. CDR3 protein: CSARIAGGPETQYF.

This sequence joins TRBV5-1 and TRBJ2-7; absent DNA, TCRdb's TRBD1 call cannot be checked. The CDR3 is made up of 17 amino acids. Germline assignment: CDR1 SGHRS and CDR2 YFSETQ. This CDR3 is CASSSYPRGISSYEQYF.